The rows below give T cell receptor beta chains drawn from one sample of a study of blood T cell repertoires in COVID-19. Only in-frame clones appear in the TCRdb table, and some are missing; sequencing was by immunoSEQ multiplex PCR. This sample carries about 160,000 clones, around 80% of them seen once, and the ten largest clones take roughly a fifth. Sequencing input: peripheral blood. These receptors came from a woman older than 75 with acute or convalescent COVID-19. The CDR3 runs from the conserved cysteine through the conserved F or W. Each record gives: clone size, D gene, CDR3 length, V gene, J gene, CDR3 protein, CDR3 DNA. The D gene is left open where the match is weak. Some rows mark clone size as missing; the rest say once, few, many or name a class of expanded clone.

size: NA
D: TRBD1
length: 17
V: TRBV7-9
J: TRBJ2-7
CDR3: CASSLSSTGTGVREQYF
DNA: TGTGCCAGCAGCTTATCGAGTACCGGGACAGGGGTACGCGAGCAGTACTTC

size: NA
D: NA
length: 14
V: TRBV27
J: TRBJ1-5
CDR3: CASRPSGSNQPQHF
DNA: TGTGCCAGCAGGCCCTCTGGGAGTAATCAGCCCCAGCATTTT

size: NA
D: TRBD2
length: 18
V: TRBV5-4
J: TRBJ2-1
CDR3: CASSLDGGSGDAYNEQFF
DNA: TGTGCCAGCAGCTTGGATGGAGGGAGCGGGGATGCCTACAATGAGCAGTTCTTC

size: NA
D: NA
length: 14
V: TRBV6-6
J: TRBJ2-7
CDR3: CASSYRDTFSEQYF
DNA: TGTGCCAGCAGTTACCGGGACACCTTTTCCGAGCAGTACTTC

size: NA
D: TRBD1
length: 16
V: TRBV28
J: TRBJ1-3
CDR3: CASSLPGQGSGNTIYF
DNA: TGTGCCAGCAGTTTACCGGGACAGGGGTCTGGAAACACCATATATTTT

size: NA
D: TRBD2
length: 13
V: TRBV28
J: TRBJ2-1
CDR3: CASSPGGVNEQFF
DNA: TGTGCCAGCAGCCCCGGGGGGGTTAATGAGCAGTTCTTC

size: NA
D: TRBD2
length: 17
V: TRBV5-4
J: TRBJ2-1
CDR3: CASTLSGRAKTGDEQFF
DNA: TGTGCCAGCACCCTTAGCGGGAGGGCCAAGACGGGTGATGAGCAGTTCTTC

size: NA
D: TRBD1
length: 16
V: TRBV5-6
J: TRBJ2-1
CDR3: CASIELGQGGGNEQFF
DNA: TGTGCCAGCATTGAACTCGGACAGGGAGGTGGTAATGAGCAGTTCTTC

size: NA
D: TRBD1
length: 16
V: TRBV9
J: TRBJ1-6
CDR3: CASSATGTEYNSPLHF
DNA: TGTGCCAGCTCAGCGACCGGGACAGAATATAATTCACCCCTCCACTTT

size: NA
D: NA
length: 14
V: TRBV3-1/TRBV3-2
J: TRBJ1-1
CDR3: CASSQDSQGIAAFF
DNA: TGTGCCAGCAGCCAAGATAGCCAGGGGATAGCGGCTTTCTTT

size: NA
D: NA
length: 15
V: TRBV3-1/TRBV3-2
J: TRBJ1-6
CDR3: CASSRGSSYNSPLHF
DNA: TGTGCCAGCAGCCGCGGGAGCTCCTATAATTCACCCCTCCACTTT

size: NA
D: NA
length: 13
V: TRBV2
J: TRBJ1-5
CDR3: CASTGQPNQPQHF
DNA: TGTGCCAGCACAGGACAGCCGAATCAGCCCCAGCATTTT

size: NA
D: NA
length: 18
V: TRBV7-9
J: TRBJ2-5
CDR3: CASSSYRDSNRHQETQYF
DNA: TGTGCCAGCAGCTCCTACCGGGACTCCAACCGTCACCAAGAGACCCAGTACTTC

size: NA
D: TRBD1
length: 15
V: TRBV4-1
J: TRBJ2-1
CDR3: CASSQGAGQGNEQFF
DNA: TGCGCCAGCAGCCAAGGTGCAGGACAGGGCAATGAGCAGTTCTTC

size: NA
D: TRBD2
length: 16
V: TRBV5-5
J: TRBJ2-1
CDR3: CASSKNSGGAFNEQFF
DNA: TGTGCCAGCAGCAAAAATAGCGGGGGGGCCTTCAATGAGCAGTTCTTC

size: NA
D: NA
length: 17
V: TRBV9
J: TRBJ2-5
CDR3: CASSVVGSVGFEETQYF
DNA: TGTGCCAGCAGCGTAGTTGGCAGTGTGGGCTTTGAAGAGACCCAGTACTTC

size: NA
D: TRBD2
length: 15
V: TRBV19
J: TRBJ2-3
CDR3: CASRWGSGGTDTQYF
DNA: TGTGCCAGTAGATGGGGTAGCGGGGGAACAGATACGCAGTATTTT

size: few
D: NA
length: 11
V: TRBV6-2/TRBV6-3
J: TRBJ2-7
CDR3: CASSFGYEQYF
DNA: TGTGCCAGCAGTTTCGGCTACGAGCAGTACTTC

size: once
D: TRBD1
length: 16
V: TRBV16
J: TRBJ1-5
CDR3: CASSLVQTGLGQPQHF
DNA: TGTGCCAGCAGCCTCGTGCAGACAGGGTTAGGGCAGCCCCAGCATTTT

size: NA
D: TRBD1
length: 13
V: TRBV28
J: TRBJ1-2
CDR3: CASSPGQGLGYTF
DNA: TGTGCCAGCAGTCCCGGACAGGGACTCGGCTACACCTTC

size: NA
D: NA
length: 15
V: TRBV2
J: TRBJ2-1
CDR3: CASTRGAGSYNEQFF
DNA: TGTGCCAGCACCCGGGGGGCGGGGTCCTACAATGAGCAGTTCTTC

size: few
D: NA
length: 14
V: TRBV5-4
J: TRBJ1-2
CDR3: CASTLNAGLKLYTF
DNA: TGTGCCAGCACCCTGAACGCGGGGCTGAAGTTGTACACCTTC

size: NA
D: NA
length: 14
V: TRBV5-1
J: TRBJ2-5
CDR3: CASSWTSMGKTQYF
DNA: TGCGCCAGCAGCTGGACTTCGATGGGGAAGACCCAGTACTTC

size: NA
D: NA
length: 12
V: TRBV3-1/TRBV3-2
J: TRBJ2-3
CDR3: CASSSNGVWQYF
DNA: TGTGCCAGTAGCTCCAACGGGGTTTGGCAGTATTTT

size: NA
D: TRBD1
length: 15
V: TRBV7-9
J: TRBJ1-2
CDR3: CASSLGDSQSHGYTF
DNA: TGTGCCAGCAGCCTGGGGGACAGCCAATCCCATGGCTACACCTTC

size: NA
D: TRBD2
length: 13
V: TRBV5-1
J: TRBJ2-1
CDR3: CASSGGLAGGAFF
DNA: TGCGCCAGCAGCGGGGGGCTAGCGGGAGGGGCTTTCTTC

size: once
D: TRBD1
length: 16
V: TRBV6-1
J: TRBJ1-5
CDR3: CASSEIGQGGNQPQHF
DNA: TGTGCCAGCAGTGAGATCGGACAGGGTGGGAATCAGCCCCAGCATTTT

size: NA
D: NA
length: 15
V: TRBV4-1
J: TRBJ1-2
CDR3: CASSQVSTGNYGYTF
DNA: TGCGCCAGCAGCCAAGTCTCTACAGGAAACTATGGCTACACCTTC

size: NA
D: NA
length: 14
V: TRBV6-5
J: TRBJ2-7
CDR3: CASSNSRRGYEQYF
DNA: TGTGCCAGCAGTAACTCTCGTAGGGGATACGAGCAGTACTTC

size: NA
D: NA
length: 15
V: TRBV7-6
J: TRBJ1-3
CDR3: CASSFWTGGGDTIYF
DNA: TGTGCCAGCAGCTTTTGGACGGGGGGAGGGGACACCATATATTTT

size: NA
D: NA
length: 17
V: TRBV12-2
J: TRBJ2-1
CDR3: CASRLEQRGTSYNEQFF
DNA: TGTGCAAGTCGCTTAGAGCAGCGGGGGACCTCCTACAATGAGCAGTTCTTC

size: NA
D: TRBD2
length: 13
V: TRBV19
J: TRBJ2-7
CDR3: CASRIAGGNEQYF
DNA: TGTGCCAGTAGGATAGCGGGGGGGAACGAGCAGTACTTC

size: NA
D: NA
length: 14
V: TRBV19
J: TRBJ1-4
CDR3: CASSIGGGREKLFF
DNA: TGTGCCAGTAGTATCGGGGGTGGGCGTGAAAAACTGTTTTTT

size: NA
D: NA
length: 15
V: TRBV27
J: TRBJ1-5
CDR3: CASSFGAVSGQPQHF
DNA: TGTGCCAGCAGTTTCGGCGCCGTCTCCGGGCAGCCCCAGCATTTT

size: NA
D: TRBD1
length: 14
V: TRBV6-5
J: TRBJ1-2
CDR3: CASTRPGQFYGYTF
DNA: TGTGCCAGCACCAGACCGGGACAGTTCTATGGCTACACCTTC

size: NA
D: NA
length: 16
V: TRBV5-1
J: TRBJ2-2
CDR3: CASLSERGANTGELFF
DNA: TGCGCCAGTCTTTCAGAACGGGGAGCGAATACCGGGGAGCTGTTTTTT

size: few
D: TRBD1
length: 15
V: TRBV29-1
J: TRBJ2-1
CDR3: CSVEDRDRGLNEQFF
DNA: TGCAGCGTTGAAGATCGGGACAGGGGGCTCAATGAGCAGTTCTTC

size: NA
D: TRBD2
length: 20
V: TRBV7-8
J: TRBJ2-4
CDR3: CASSLVPGTSGSLAKNIQYF
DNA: TGTGCCAGCAGCTTAGTTCCGGGGACTAGCGGCTCTCTAGCCAAAAACATTCAGTACTTC

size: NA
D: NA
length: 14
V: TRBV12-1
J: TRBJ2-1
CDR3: CASSFARQVNEQFF
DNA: TGTGCCAGCAGCTTTGCGCGGCAAGTCAATGAGCAGTTCTTC

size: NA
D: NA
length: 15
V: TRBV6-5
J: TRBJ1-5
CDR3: CASSDSRGGGQPQHF
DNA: TGTGCCAGCAGTGACTCCAGGGGAGGGGGTCAGCCCCAGCATTTT

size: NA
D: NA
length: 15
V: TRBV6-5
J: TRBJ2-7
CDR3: CASRAARILSYEQYF
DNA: TGTGCCAGCAGGGCCGCCCGAATTTTATCCTACGAGCAGTACTTC

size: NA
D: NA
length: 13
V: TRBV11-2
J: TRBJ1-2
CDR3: CASSRGNLRGYTF
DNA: TGTGCCAGCAGCCGAGGTAATCTGCGGGGCTACACCTTC

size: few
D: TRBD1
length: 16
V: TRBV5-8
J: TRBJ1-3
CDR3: CASSYLTGASGNTIYF
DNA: TGTGCCAGCAGCTATCTCACAGGGGCATCAGGAAACACCATATATTTT

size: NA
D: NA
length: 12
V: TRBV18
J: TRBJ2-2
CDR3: CASSSSTGELFF
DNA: TGTGCCAGCTCATCCTCCACCGGGGAGCTGTTTTTT